Below are 9 T cell receptor beta chains sequenced from a single sample in a study of beta chain features in type 1 diabetes. Expressed TCRB transcripts were sequenced, since all the RNA that had been isolated was reverse transcribed. Sequenced by immunoSEQ multiplex PCR; TCRdb stores in-frame clones only, minus some. The sample has about 150,000 clones, 10% seen once. The sequencing input was naive CD4+ T cells from blood. Source of these receptors: a man in his late teens or twenties in good health.

This chain connects TRBV7-3 to TRBJ2-7, with TRBD1 matching 9 bases. Germline CDR1 SGHTA, CDR2 FQGTGA. Germline trimming cut 5 bases from V and 0 bases from J; bases unmatched to any gene: 5. CDR3 length: 15 residues. The CDR3 loop reads CASSLGTGSSYEQYF. CDR3 bases: TGTGCCAGCAGCCTAGGGACAGGGAGCTCCTACGAGCAGTACTTC.

The chain couples TRBV9 to TRBJ1-6, with 7 bases identical to TRBD1. V trimming: 3 bases; J trimming: 9 bases; junction bases outside the gene matches: 9. The CDR3 loop spans 15 amino acids. Germline loops: CDR1 SGDLS, CDR2 YYNGEE. CDR3 in amino acids: CASSARDRGGSPLHF. CDR3 coding DNA: TGTGCCAGCAGCGCGAGGGACAGAGGGGGTTCACCCCTCCACTTT.

This clone appeared many times. V is TRBV29-1 and J is TRBJ2-7; 7 bases align to TRBD1. The trim removed 4 bases at V and 5 bases at J, leaving 11 bases unmatched. This CDR3 has 14 residues. CDR1 is SQVTM and CDR2 is ANQGSEA in the germline V gene. The CDR3: CSVGLRTGYNEQYF. The CDR3 DNA reads TGCAGCGTTGGATTGCGGACAGGCTACAACGAGCAGTACTTC.

This clone was counted between two and nine times. The chain couples TRBV4-2 to TRBJ1-2; possibly TRBD1 for D (5 bases). The length of the CDR3 is 14 residues. Germline lookup yields CDR1 LGHNA and CDR2 YNFKEQ. With 2 bases removed from V and 6 bases from J, the gap between germline ends came to 13 bases. The CDR3 DNA follows: TGTGCCAGCAGCCAACTGGGGCCTTTCGATGGCTACACCTTC. Translating it yields CASSQLGPFDGYTF.

This clone was detected only a few times. This chain joins TRBV6-1 and TRBJ2-2; D is unresolved. This CDR3 region has 14 residues. Per germline, CDR1 MNHNS and CDR2 SASEGT. Between the trimmed V and J ends, which lost 5 bases and 1 base, there was a span of 8 bases. The DNA for the CDR3 is TGTGCCAGCAGTTATGGGCTGAACACCGGGGAGCTGTTTTTT. This encodes CASSYGLNTGELFF.

The chain combines TRBV5-4 with TRBJ1-6, with D maybe TRBD1 (6 bases). This CDR3 comprises 14 residues. Trimming stripped 2 bases from V and 11 bases from J, with 14 bases between. CDR1 and CDR2 from the germline V gene are SGHNT and YYREEE (reference sequence). CDR3 sequence (DNA): TGTGCCAGCAGCTTTAAAGCAGGGGATCCACCCCTCCACTTT. Translated: CASSFKAGDPPLHF.

This chain links TRBV5-1 with TRBJ2-1; 16 bases are shared with TRBD2. Germline loops: CDR1 SGHRS, CDR2 YFSETQ. CDR3 length equals 18 residues. The V segment lost 3 bases and the J segment 4 bases; nucleotides outside the gene matches: 7. The CDR3: CASSWAGTSGGAYNEQFF. The DNA of the CDR3 is TGCGCCAGCAGCTGGGCCGGGACTAGCGGGGGGGCGTACAATGAGCAGTTCTTC.

This clone has a handful of counts. The chain has TRBV25-1 and TRBJ2-2; 9 nucleotides align to TRBD1. CDR1 and CDR2 from the germline V gene are MGHDK and SYGVNS. The CDR3 runs to 14 residues. Unmatched junction bases numbered 4, after V lost 4 bases and J lost 7 bases. For the CDR3, the DNA is TGTGCCAGCAGTGGGACAGGGGTGGGCGGGGAGCTGTTTTTT. It specifies CASSGTGVGGELFF.

The table lists this clone with a few counts. The CDR3 sequence: CASSFGQQETQYF. CDR3 sequence (DNA): TGTGCCAGCAGCTTTGGACAGCAAGAGACCCAGTACTTC. The V call is TRBV7-7, the J call TRBJ2-5; possibly TRBD1 for D (6 bases). This CDR3 comprises 13 residues. V shed 3 bases and J shed 2 bases, with 7 bases lying between them. Germline V gene data show CDR1 as SSHAT and CDR2 as FNYEAQ (reference sequence).